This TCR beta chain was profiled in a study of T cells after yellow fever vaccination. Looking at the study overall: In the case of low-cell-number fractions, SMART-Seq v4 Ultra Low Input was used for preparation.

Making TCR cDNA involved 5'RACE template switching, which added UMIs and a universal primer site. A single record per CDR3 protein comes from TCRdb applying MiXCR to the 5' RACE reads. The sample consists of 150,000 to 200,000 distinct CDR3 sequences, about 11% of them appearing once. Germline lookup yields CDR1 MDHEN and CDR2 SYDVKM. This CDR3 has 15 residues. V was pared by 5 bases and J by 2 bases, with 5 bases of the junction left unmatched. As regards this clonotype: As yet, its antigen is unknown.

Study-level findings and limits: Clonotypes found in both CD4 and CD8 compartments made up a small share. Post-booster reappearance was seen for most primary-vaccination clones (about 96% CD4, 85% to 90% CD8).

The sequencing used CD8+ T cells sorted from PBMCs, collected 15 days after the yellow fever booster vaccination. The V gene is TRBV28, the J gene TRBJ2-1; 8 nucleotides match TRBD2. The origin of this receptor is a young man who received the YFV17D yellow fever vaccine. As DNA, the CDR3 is TGTGCCAGCAGTCAACTAGCGGCGACCTACAATGAGCAGTTCTTC. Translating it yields CASSQLAATYNEQFF.